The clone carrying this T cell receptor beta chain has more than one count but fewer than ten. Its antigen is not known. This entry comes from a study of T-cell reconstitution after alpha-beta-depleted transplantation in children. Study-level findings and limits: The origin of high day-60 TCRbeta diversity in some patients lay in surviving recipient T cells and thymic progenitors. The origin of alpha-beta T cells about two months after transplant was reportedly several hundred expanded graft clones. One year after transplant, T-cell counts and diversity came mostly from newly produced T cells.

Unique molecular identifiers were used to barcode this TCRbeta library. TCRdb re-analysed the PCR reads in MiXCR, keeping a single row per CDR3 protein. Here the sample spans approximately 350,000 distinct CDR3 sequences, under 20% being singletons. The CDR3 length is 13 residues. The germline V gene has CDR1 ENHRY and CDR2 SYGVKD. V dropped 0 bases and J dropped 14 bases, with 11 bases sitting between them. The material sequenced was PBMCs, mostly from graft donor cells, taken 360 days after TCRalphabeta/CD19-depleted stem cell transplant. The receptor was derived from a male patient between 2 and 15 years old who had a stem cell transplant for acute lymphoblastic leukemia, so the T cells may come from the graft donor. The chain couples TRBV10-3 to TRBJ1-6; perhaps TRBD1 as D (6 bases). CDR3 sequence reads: CAISESRDKTLHF. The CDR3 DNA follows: TGTGCCATCAGTGAGTCCCGGGACAAAACCCTCCACTTT.